Detailed here is one T cell receptor beta chain. An end of the junction does not agree with germline; a read error may underlie this. This entry is derived from a study of blood T cell repertoires in COVID-19. Study-level information: T cells, B-cell-depleted T cells, or PBMCs provided the cDNA or gDNA that served as material.

In the original workflow: Estimation of nucleated cell counts relied on the amplification of reference gene primers. The repertoire was sequenced with immunoSEQ multiplex PCR; TCRdb's copy has only in-frame clones and lacks some. The V and J calls and clone size come from that table; D and trimming were worked out from the DNA. The sample contains some 330,000 clones, approximately 88% of which appear only once. Grouping used clinical history reported by participants in a survey and questionnaire. The germline CDR1 and CDR2 sequences are SGHDT and YYEEEE. The CDR3 runs to 14 residues. The chain combines TRBV5-6 with TRBJ1-2; D is perhaps TRBD1 (6 bases). Sequences were obtained from PBMCs or T cells enriched from blood (not recorded which). The TCR sequence derives from a young man who had recovered from COVID-19. The CDR3 DNA follows: TGTGCCAGCAGCTTGGCAATCCCGGCGCAGGGGAGCGCCTTC. It specifies CASSLAIPAQGSAF.